Below, 16 T cell receptor beta chains from the same sample are listed, as sequenced in a study of human T cells and chemical hapten exposure. Each CDR3 protein is one row after TCRdb ran MiXCR on the 5' RACE reads. The sample has about 140,000 distinct CDR3 sequences, 4.1% seen once; the top ten hold 1.3% to 1.5%. Extraction of total RNA was performed on unfractionated whole blood. Source of these receptors: a female donor in good health.

In this sample, this clonotype turned up many times. The CDR3 DNA reads TGTGCCAGCAGCTTTCCGGGACAGGGGAAAAATGGCTACACCTTC. Translated, it gives CASSFPGQGKNGYTF. The chain has TRBV7-9 and TRBJ1-2, with TRBD1 matching over 10 bases. Unmatched junction bases numbered 7, after V lost 3 bases and J lost 6 bases. CDR1 SEHNR and CDR2 FQNEAQ come from the germline V gene (reference sequence). This CDR3 comprises 15 residues.

This clonotype was seen more than once but under ten times. The rearrangement joins TRBV12-3 or TRBV12-4 to TRBJ2-1; D tentatively reads TRBD1 or TRBD2 (6 bases each). V was shortened by 7 bases and J by 1 base, with 17 bases between the two germline ends. The CDR3 loop spans 16 amino acids. This CDR3 is CASTSRGALSYNEQFF. DNA for the CDR3: TGTGCCAGCACCAGTAGGGGGGCCCTATCCTACAATGAGCAGTTCTTC.

This clonotype was picked up many times. The genes are TRBV2 and TRBJ2-1; 7 bases line up with TRBD2. J was trimmed by 7 bases and V by 4 bases; bases with no gene match: 10. Germline V gives CDR1 SNHLY, CDR2 FYNNEI. The CDR3 has 15 amino acids. The CDR3 DNA follows: TGTGCCAGCAGTGCCAGCGGGGTGGTAATAAATGAGCAGTTCTTC. Encoded protein: CASSASGVVINEQFF.

This clonotype was observed many times. V and J are TRBV2 and TRBJ2-3; 7 bases are a match to TRBD1. The ends lost 5 bases at V and 5 bases at J; junction bases unmatched: 7. The CDR3 has 14 amino acids. From germline, CDR1 is SNHLY and CDR2 FYNNEI. The CDR3 nucleotides read TGTGCCAGCAGTCCAGACAGGGTAGGAGATACGCAGTATTTT. Amino acids: CASSPDRVGDTQYF.

This clonotype showed up many times. The chain links TRBV10-3 to TRBJ1-1, with a weak D call TRBD1 (5 bases). Germline V CDR1 and CDR2: ENHRY, SYGVKD. The CDR3 is 15 residues long. With 0 bases removed from V and 2 bases from J, the gap between germline ends came to 10 bases. The CDR3 DNA follows: TGTGCCATCAGTGAGTCCGCAGGGTTAAACACTGAAGCTTTCTTT. It specifies CAISESAGLNTEAFF.

At least ten counts were recorded for this clonotype. V and J are TRBV18 and TRBJ1-2; D gene uncertain. This CDR3 is 18 amino acids long. With 4 bases removed from V and 2 bases from J, the gap between germline ends came to 23 bases. Germline V gene lookup returns CDR1 KGHSH and CDR2 LQKENI. CDR3 loop: CASSHSDRTPRPNYGYTF. Written as DNA, the CDR3 is TGTGCCAGCTCACACTCGGACCGAACCCCCCGCCCGAACTATGGCTACACCTTC.

The chain couples TRBV29-1 to TRBJ1-4, with a possible D match to TRBD1 (6 bases). Trimming took 5 bases from V and 7 from J, leaving 20 bases between them. The length of the CDR3 is 15 residues. Germline V lookup: CDR1 SQVTM, CDR2 ANQGSEA. The CDR3 loop is CSVKVQQGMGEKLFF. The CDR3 DNA follows: TGCAGCGTTAAGGTTCAACAGGGCATGGGTGAAAAACTGTTTTTT.

Only a few counts were recorded for this clonotype. The gene calls are TRBV12-3 or TRBV12-4 and TRBJ2-7, with TRBD1 as a possible D gene (6 bases). Trimming took 3 bases from V and 3 from J, leaving 15 bases between them. The CDR3 extends over 15 amino acids. CDR3 residues: CASSLYRRGFYEQYF. The CDR3 nucleotides are TGTGCCAGCAGTTTGTACCGAAGGGGGTTCTACGAGCAGTACTTC.

This clonotype was picked up a small number of times. The rearrangement links TRBV7-8 to TRBJ2-5, with 8 bases matching TRBD2. The trim removed 4 bases at V and 3 bases at J, leaving 10 bases unmatched. This CDR3 contains 16 residues. The germline CDR1 and CDR2 sequences are SGHVS and FQNEAQ. As DNA, the CDR3 is TGTGCCAGCAGCTCCCACCGACTAGCGAGAAAAGAGACCCAGTACTTC. This codes for CASSSHRLARKETQYF.

This clonotype was seen many times. The V gene is TRBV7-2, the J gene TRBJ1-1; D gene ambiguous. CDR3 size: 13 residues. V was cut by 1 base and J by 4 bases, with 7 bases left in between. Germline CDR1 reads SGHTA; CDR2 reads FQGNSA. CDR3 DNA: TGTGCCAGCAGCTTAGGGTTTGCCACTGAAGCTTTCTTT. It specifies CASSLGFATEAFF.

This clonotype was seen a few times. This chain joins TRBV11-2 and TRBJ2-1; weak D call: TRBD2 (7 bases). CDR1 and CDR2 from the germline V gene are SGHAT and FQNNGV. V gave up 1 base and J gave up 4 bases, with 11 bases separating them. The CDR3 has 15 residues. In DNA, the CDR3 is TGTGCCAGCAGCTTAGGGGCGGGGGCGTACAATGAGCAGTTCTTC. It is translated as CASSLGAGAYNEQFF.

This clonotype has ten or more counts. V gene TRBV6-5 combines with J gene TRBJ2-2; D is ambiguous. CDR3 length equals 14 residues. Germline assignment: CDR1 MNHEY and CDR2 SVGAGI. Trimming pared 6 bases from V and 0 bases from J, leaving 8 bases between. CDR3 sequence: CASSPWSNTGELFF. CDR3 bases: TGTGCCAGCAGCCCCTGGTCGAACACCGGGGAGCTGTTTTTT.

This clonotype was picked up many times. The V and J genes are TRBV4-2 and TRBJ2-2; 11 bases match TRBD1. CDR1 LGHNA and CDR2 YNFKEQ come from the germline V gene. The length of the CDR3 is 18 residues. After removal of 4 bases from V and 4 bases from J, the junction contained 11 bases not matched to a gene. The CDR3 region has the DNA TGTGCCAGCAGCCCTCGGACAGGGGGCGTTGGTGGCACCGGGGAGCTGTTTTTT. Translation gives CASSPRTGGVGGTGELFF.

The V call is TRBV5-8, the J call TRBJ2-7; tentative D call: TRBD1 (7 bases). The CDR3 has 17 residues. In germline, CDR1 is SGHTS, CDR2 YDEGEE. The V end lost 3 bases, the J end lost 2 bases, and 21 bases lay between the germline ends. This CDR3 is CASSWGAPGTEPYEQYF. The CDR3 DNA is TGTGCCAGCAGCTGGGGGGCCCCCGGGACAGAGCCCTACGAGCAGTACTTC. Full variable domain (outside the CDR3, taken from reference TRBV5-8 and TRBJ2-7): EAGVTQSPTHLIKTRGQQATLRCSPISGHTSVYWYQQALGLGLQFLLWYDEGEERNRGNFPPRFSGRQFPNYSSELNVNALELEDSALYLCASSWGAPGTEPYEQYFGPGTRLTVT.

In its sample, this clonotype was seen many times. The V call is TRBV9, the J call TRBJ2-1, with TRBD2 as a possible D gene (6 bases). The germline V gene encodes CDR1 SGDLS and CDR2 YYNGEE. The CDR3 is made up of 15 amino acids. The V and J ends lost 0 bases and 7 bases respectively, with 14 bases between them. CDR3 nucleotide sequence: TGTGCCAGCAGCGTAGGCCTAGCGTCGGGGAATGAGCAGTTCTTC. Amino acids: CASSVGLASGNEQFF.

This clonotype was found many times. J is TRBJ1-1 and V is TRBV7-2; D is uncertain. Germline CDR1 and CDR2: SGHTA and FQGNSA. Deletions cut 6 bases from V and 6 bases from J, with 20 bases between. This CDR3 region has 15 residues. The CDR3, as DNA: TGTGCCAGCAGTCTTCAACCTCTCCCCGGGGCTGAAGCTTTCTTT. Encoded protein: CASSLQPLPGAEAFF.